A single sample is the source of the 11 T cell receptor beta chains below, sequenced in a study of OX40 agonist ivuxolimab in advanced cancers. This table comes from immunoSEQ multiplex PCR, and its TCRdb copy is limited to in-frame clones, with some not included. Found here are about 76,000 clones, around 86% of them singletons; the top ten hold 2.5%. The starting material was CD4+ or CD8+ T cells sorted from blood, obtained in a trial of the OX40 agonist ivuxolimab. These receptors were taken from an adult with an advanced solid tumor such as melanoma, head and neck, liver or kidney cancer.

The chain couples TRBV15 to TRBJ2-7; D is tentatively TRBD1 or TRBD2 (5 bases each). Germline loops: CDR1 LNHNV, CDR2 YYDKDF (reference sequence). This CDR3 is built from 14 residues. Trimming pared 3 bases from V and 3 bases from J, leaving 12 bases between. This chain's CDR3 is CATSSRARGYEQYF. The CDR3, as DNA: TGTGCCACCAGCAGCCGGGCGAGGGGCTACGAGCAGTACTTC. Full variable domain (remainder filled in from reference TRBV15 and TRBJ2-7): DAMVIQNPRYQVTQFGKPVTLSCSQTLNHNVMYWYQQKSSQAPKLLFHYYDKDFNNEADTPDNFQSRRPNTSFCFLDIRSPGLGDTAMYLCATSSRARGYEQYFGPGTRLTVT.

The sample holds one count of this clone. This chain links TRBV28 with TRBJ2-2; D is unclear. The CDR3 totals 12 residues. V was shortened by 5 bases and J by 6 bases, with 7 bases between the two germline ends. Per germline, CDR1 MDHEN and CDR2 SYDVKM. CDR3 bases: TGTGCCAGCAGTGACCGCCCCGGGGAGCTGTTTTTT. It encodes CASSDRPGELFF.

The rearrangement uses TRBV5-4 and TRBJ1-1; D may be TRBD1 (5 bases). The CDR3 is made up of 12 amino acids. Germline CDR1 and CDR2: SGHNT and YYREEE (reference sequence). The germline V and J ends were trimmed by 4 bases and 7 bases, with 11 bases remaining between them. CDR3 region: CASSIQGGEAFF. DNA for the CDR3: TGTGCCAGCAGCATCCAGGGAGGTGAAGCTTTCTTT.

CDR3 sequence reads: CAWNRAYEQYF. For the CDR3, the DNA is TGTGCCTGGAACAGGGCCTACGAGCAGTACTTC. The chain links TRBV30 to TRBJ2-7, with D possibly being TRBD1 (6 bases). The V and J ends lost 4 bases and 2 bases respectively, with 6 bases between them. The CDR3 is made up of 11 amino acids. Per the germline V gene, CDR1 is GTSNPN and CDR2 is SVGIG (reference sequence).

The chain couples TRBV7-2 to TRBJ2-3; TRBD1 might be the D (5 bases). V lost 5 bases and J lost 8, with 14 bases in between. The CDR3 length is 13 residues. The germline V gene encodes CDR1 SGHTA and CDR2 FQGNSA. This CDR3 is CASSPGQWGTQYF. For the CDR3, the DNA is TGTGCCAGCAGCCCAGGACAATGGGGTACGCAGTATTTT.

The chain recombines TRBV5-1 with TRBJ1-3; 9 nucleotides match TRBD1. J gave up 2 bases and V 0 bases, and 3 bases lay outside the gene matches. The CDR3 runs to 16 residues. Germline V CDR1 and CDR2: SGHRS, YFSETQ. In nucleotides, the CDR3 is TGCGCCAGCAGCTTGGCGGGGACAGGGACTGGAAACACCATATATTTT. The encoded protein is CASSLAGTGTGNTIYF. The variable domain in full, completed from reference TRBV5-1 and TRBJ1-3, reads KAGVTQTPRYLIKTRGQQVTLSCSPISGHRSVSWYQQTPGQGLQFLFEYFSETQRNKGNFPGRFSGRQFSNSRSEMNVSTLELGDSALYLCASSLAGTGTGNTIYFGEGSWLTVV.

This chain joins TRBV28 and TRBJ1-5; 11 nucleotides match TRBD1. CDR1 is MDHEN, CDR2 SYDVKM, per germline. CDR3 size: 18 residues. V was clipped by 5 bases and J by 2 bases; unmatched bases: 11. The CDR3, as DNA: TGTGCCAGCAGTACCCCGGGACAGGGGGTTCTCGGCAATCAGCCCCAGCATTTT. Protein sequence: CASSTPGQGVLGNQPQHF.

The V call is TRBV5-5, the J call TRBJ1-1; no reliable D call. This CDR3 is built from 15 residues. Germline V CDR1 and CDR2: SGHKS, YYEKEE (reference sequence). The V gene lost 5 bases and the J gene lost 0 bases, with 14 bases spanning the gap. CDR3 protein: CASSSSAEMNTEAFF. CDR3 in DNA: TGTGCCAGCAGTTCGAGTGCAGAGATGAACACTGAAGCTTTCTTT.

CDR3 sequence (DNA): TGTGCCAGCAGCTTACAAGATACGCAGTATTTT. The encoded protein is CASSLQDTQYF. The chain uses TRBV7-6 and TRBJ2-3; D remains ambiguous. V lost 2 bases and J 5 bases, leaving 2 bases between the germline ends. This CDR3 spans 11 amino acids. Germline-derived CDR1 and CDR2 are SGHVS and FNYEAQ.

The chain is built from TRBV28 and TRBJ1-2; D call uncertain. The ends were cut back, 2 bases at V and 7 bases at J, with 8 bases in the middle. This CDR3 comprises 12 residues. Per the germline V gene, CDR1 is MDHEN and CDR2 is SYDVKM. The CDR3 region has the DNA TGTGCCAGCAGTTTAGGCGGGTTTGGCTACACCTTC. Amino acids: CASSLGGFGYTF.

V gene TRBV19 combines with J gene TRBJ1-5, with D possibly TRBD1 on 5 matching bases. V was clipped by 0 bases and J by 2 bases, with 17 bases between them. From germline, CDR1 is LNHDA and CDR2 SQIVND (reference sequence). This CDR3 region has 18 residues. CDR3 DNA: TGTGCCAGTAGTATAGATCTCGGGACGAGGCTGGGCAATCAGCCCCAGCATTTT. Translation gives CASSIDLGTRLGNQPQHF.